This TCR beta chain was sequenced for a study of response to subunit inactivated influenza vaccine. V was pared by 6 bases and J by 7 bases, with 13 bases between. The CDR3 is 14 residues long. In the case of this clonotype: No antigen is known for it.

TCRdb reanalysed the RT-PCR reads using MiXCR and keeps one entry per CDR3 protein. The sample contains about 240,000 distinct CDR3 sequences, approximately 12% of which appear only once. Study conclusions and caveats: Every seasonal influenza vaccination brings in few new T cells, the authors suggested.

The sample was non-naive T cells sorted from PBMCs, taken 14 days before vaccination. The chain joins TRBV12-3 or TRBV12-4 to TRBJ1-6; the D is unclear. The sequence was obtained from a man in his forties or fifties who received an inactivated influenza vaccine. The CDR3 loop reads CASSTLGNNSPLHF. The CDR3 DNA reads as TGTGCCAGCAGCACCCTTGGGAACAATTCACCCCTCCACTTT.